These T cell receptor beta chains were read from a single sample in a study of blood T cell repertoires in COVID-19. Measured with immunoSEQ multiplex PCR; TCRdb has only the in-frame clones, and not every one. The sample consists of about 180,000 clones, 75% to 90% of them appearing once. The sequenced sample consisted of peripheral blood. These receptor sequences come from a human donor with active or convalescent COVID-19. The donor label of this sample is uncertain. Both conserved end residues are part of each CDR3. The order of the fields is CDR3 protein, CDR3 DNA, clone size, CDR3 length, V gene, J gene, D gene. A D gene is named only where the DNA matches it firmly. Only part of the rows carry a size: once, few, many, or a class if the clone is expanded.

CDR3 protein: CASSFSGGADTQYF
CDR3 DNA: TGTGCCAGCAGCTTTAGCGGGGGGGCAGATACGCAGTATTTT
clone size: NA
CDR3 length: 14
V gene: TRBV11-2
J gene: TRBJ2-3
D gene: TRBD2

CDR3 protein: CASSDSASGSDEQFF
CDR3 DNA: TGTGCCAGCAGTGACTCGGCTAGCGGGAGCGATGAGCAGTTCTTC
clone size: NA
CDR3 length: 15
V gene: TRBV2
J gene: TRBJ2-1
D gene: TRBD2

CDR3 protein: CASSVPSGGTDTQYF
CDR3 DNA: TGTGCCAGCAGCGTCCCTAGCGGAGGGACAGATACGCAGTATTTT
clone size: NA
CDR3 length: 15
V gene: TRBV9
J gene: TRBJ2-3
D gene: TRBD2

CDR3 protein: CATARDRSSDSPLHF
CDR3 DNA: TGTGCCACAGCCCGGGACAGAAGCTCCGATTCACCCCTCCACTTT
clone size: NA
CDR3 length: 15
V gene: TRBV21-1
J gene: TRBJ1-6
D gene: NA

CDR3 protein: CASSLAGNLAFF
CDR3 DNA: TGTGCCAGCAGCTTGGCCGGGAATCTAGCTTTCTTT
clone size: NA
CDR3 length: 12
V gene: TRBV5-6
J gene: TRBJ1-1
D gene: NA

CDR3 protein: CASSLGASWGEGPYNEQFF
CDR3 DNA: TGCGCCAGCAGCTTGGGGGCCTCCTGGGGGGAGGGCCCCTACAATGAGCAGTTCTTC
clone size: NA
CDR3 length: 19
V gene: TRBV5-1
J gene: TRBJ2-1
D gene: TRBD2

CDR3 protein: CAINPGTDYEQYF
CDR3 DNA: TGTGCCATCAACCCCGGGACAGATTACGAGCAGTACTTC
clone size: NA
CDR3 length: 13
V gene: TRBV10-3
J gene: TRBJ2-7
D gene: TRBD1

CDR3 protein: CASSLRGDSYTDTQYF
CDR3 DNA: TGTGCCAGCAGCCTCAGAGGGGACTCCTACACAGATACGCAGTATTTT
clone size: NA
CDR3 length: 16
V gene: TRBV3-1/TRBV3-2
J gene: TRBJ2-3
D gene: NA

CDR3 protein: CASSRQYSYEQYF
CDR3 DNA: TGTGCCAGCAGTCGACAGTATTCCTACGAGCAGTACTTC
clone size: once
CDR3 length: 13
V gene: TRBV12-3/TRBV12-4
J gene: TRBJ2-7
D gene: NA

CDR3 protein: CATSRGLAETYEQYF
CDR3 DNA: TGTGCCACCAGCAGAGGTCTAGCGGAGACCTACGAGCAGTACTTC
clone size: NA
CDR3 length: 15
V gene: TRBV15
J gene: TRBJ2-7
D gene: TRBD2

CDR3 protein: CASSFSLAASTDTQYF
CDR3 DNA: TGTGCCAGCAGCTTTTCGCTAGCGGCGAGCACAGATACGCAGTATTTT
clone size: NA
CDR3 length: 16
V gene: TRBV7-9
J gene: TRBJ2-3
D gene: TRBD2

CDR3 protein: CASNRGHTEAFF
CDR3 DNA: TGTGCCAGCAACAGGGGGCACACTGAAGCTTTCTTT
clone size: NA
CDR3 length: 12
V gene: TRBV7-9
J gene: TRBJ1-1
D gene: TRBD1

CDR3 protein: CASGLRTGVGYNTIYF
CDR3 DNA: TGTGCTAGTGGTTTGAGGACAGGGGTAGGATATAACACCATATATTTT
clone size: few
CDR3 length: 16
V gene: TRBV12-5
J gene: TRBJ1-3
D gene: TRBD1

CDR3 protein: CASSIGQGPSGANVLTF
CDR3 DNA: TGTGCCAGTAGTATAGGACAGGGGCCCTCTGGGGCCAACGTCCTGACTTTC
clone size: NA
CDR3 length: 17
V gene: TRBV19
J gene: TRBJ2-6
D gene: TRBD1

CDR3 protein: CAVSAFGGTRELFF
CDR3 DNA: TGTGCCGTTTCTGCGTTCGGGGGTACTCGGGAGCTGTTTTTT
clone size: NA
CDR3 length: 14
V gene: TRBV3-1/TRBV3-2
J gene: TRBJ2-2
D gene: NA

CDR3 protein: CASSPTSGGGSYEQYF
CDR3 DNA: TGTGCCAGCAGCCCCACTAGCGGGGGGGGGTCCTACGAGCAGTACTTC
clone size: NA
CDR3 length: 16
V gene: TRBV7-2
J gene: TRBJ2-7
D gene: TRBD2

CDR3 protein: CASSEAARGTDTQYF
CDR3 DNA: TGTGCCAGCAGTGAAGCCGCTAGAGGCACAGATACGCAGTATTTT
clone size: NA
CDR3 length: 15
V gene: TRBV2
J gene: TRBJ2-3
D gene: NA

CDR3 protein: CACTRTGSGTEAFF
CDR3 DNA: TGTGCCTGTACCCGCACAGGGTCGGGCACTGAAGCTTTCTTT
clone size: NA
CDR3 length: 14
V gene: TRBV30
J gene: TRBJ1-1
D gene: NA

CDR3 protein: CASSNKGSGNYEQYF
CDR3 DNA: TGTGCCAGCAGCAATAAAGGCAGCGGGAACTACGAGCAGTACTTC
clone size: few
CDR3 length: 15
V gene: TRBV21-1
J gene: TRBJ2-7
D gene: NA

CDR3 protein: CSVVKAGASKNIQYF
CDR3 DNA: TGCAGCGTTGTCAAAGCGGGAGCATCCAAAAACATTCAGTACTTC
clone size: NA
CDR3 length: 15
V gene: TRBV29-1
J gene: TRBJ2-4
D gene: TRBD2